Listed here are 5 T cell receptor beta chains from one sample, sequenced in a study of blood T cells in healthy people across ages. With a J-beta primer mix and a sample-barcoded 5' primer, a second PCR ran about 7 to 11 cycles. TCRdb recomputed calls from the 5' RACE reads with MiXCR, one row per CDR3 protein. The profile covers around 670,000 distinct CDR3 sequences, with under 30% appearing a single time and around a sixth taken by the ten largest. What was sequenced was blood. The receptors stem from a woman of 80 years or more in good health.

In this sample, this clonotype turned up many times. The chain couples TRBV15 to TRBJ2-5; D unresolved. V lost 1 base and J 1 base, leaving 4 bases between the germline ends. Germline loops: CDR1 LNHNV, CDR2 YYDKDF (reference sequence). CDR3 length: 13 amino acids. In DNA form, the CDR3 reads TGTGCCACCAGCAGAGCGCCCCAAGAGACCCAGTACTTC. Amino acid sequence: CATSRAPQETQYF.

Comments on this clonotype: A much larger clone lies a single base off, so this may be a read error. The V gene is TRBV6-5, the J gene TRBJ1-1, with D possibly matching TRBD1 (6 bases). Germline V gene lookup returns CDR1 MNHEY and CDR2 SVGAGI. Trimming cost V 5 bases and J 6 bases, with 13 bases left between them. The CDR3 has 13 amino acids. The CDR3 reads CASSTIWGPEAFF. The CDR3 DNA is TGTGCCAGCAGTACCATATGGGGGCCTGAAGCTTTCTTT.

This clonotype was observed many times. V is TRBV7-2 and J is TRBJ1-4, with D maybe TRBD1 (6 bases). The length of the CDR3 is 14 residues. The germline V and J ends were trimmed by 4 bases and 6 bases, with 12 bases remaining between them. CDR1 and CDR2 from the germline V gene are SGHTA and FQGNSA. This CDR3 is CASSSRGGHEKLFF. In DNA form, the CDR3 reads TGTGCCAGCAGCTCTCGGGGGGGGCATGAAAAACTGTTTTTT.

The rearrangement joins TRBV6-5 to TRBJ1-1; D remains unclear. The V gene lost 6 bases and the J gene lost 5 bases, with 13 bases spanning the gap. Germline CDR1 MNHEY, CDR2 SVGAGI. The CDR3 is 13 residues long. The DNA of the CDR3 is TGTGCCAGCAGAGCGTTGAGGCTTACTGAAGCTTTCTTT. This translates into CASRALRLTEAFF.

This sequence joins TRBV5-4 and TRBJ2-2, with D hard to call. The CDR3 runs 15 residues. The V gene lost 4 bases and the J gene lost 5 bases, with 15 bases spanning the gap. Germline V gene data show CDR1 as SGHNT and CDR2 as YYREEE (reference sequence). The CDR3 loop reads CASSPDPLGTGELFF. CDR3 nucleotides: TGTGCCAGCAGCCCCGACCCCCTAGGTACCGGGGAGCTGTTTTTT.